This T cell receptor beta chain was identified during a study of identical twins. Losses at the gene ends were 7 bases for V and 4 bases for J; bases not matched to a gene: 7. Germline V gives CDR1 ENHRY, CDR2 SYGVKD. The CDR3 sequence is 16 residues long. TCRdb redid the calling of the 5' RACE reads with MiXCR, one entry per CDR3 protein. The sample has about 890,000 distinct CDR3 sequences; more than 9% are singletons. This clonotype was observed a few times. Its specificity is not known. Broader study findings: There was more out-of-frame TCR alpha sharing in monozygotic twins than models estimated. These conclusions were based on statistical analysis (cross-sectional, not following the same donors). For zero-insertion analyses, partial confounding could come from invariant MAIT and iNKT cells. Weaker excess twin sharing was observed in beta out-of-frame sequences.

The same data also contributed to another study, on yellow fever vaccine responses in identical twins.

The sequenced material came from PBMCs. The chain couples TRBV10-3 to TRBJ2-3, with 14 bases that match TRBD2. This TCR came from a woman aged 18-35 years in good health. CDR3 in DNA: TGTGCCATCACCACGGGACTAGCGGGGGCTTCAGATACGCAGTATTTT. This translates into CAITTGLAGASDTQYF.